This T cell receptor (beta chain) was sequenced during a study of cytomegalovirus exposure and HLA in healthy donors. A word on this clone: One junction end does not reproduce the germline sequence, and a read error may be involved.

Amplification used 60 Vbeta primers and 13 Jbeta primers. Here immunoSEQ multiplex PCR was the method, and the copy in TCRdb shows in-frame clones only, minus some. The sample contains approximately 190,000 clones, more than 70% of which appear only once. All the people who gave samples were healthy bone marrow donors. This receptor was identified in a man in his forties or fifties in good health and CMV-seropositive. Sequenced input: PBMCs.

The CDR3 DNA follows: TGTGCTAGCAGCTGGACTGGAAAAGAGACCCAGTACTTC. It codes for CASSWTGKETQYF. The J gene is TRBJ2-5, the V gene TRBV7-7; D may be TRBD2 (5 bases). This CDR3 comprises 13 residues. CDR1 is SSHAT, CDR2 FNYEAQ, per germline (reference sequence).